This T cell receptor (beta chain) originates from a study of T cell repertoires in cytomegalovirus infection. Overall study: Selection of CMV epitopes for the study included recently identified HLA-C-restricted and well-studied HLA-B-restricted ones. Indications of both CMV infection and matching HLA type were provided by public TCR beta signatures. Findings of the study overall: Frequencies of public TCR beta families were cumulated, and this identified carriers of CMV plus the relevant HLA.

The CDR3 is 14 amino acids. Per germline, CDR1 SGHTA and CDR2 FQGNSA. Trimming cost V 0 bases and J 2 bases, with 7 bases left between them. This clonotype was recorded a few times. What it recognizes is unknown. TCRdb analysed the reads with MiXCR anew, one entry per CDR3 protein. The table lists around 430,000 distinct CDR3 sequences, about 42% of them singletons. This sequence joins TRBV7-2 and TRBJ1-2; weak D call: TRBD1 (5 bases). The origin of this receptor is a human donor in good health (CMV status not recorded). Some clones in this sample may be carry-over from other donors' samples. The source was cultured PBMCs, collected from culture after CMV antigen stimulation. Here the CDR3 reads CASSLAKGNYGYTF. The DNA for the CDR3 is TGTGCCAGCAGCTTAGCGAAGGGGAACTATGGCTACACCTTC.